This TCR beta chain is from a study of blood T cell repertoires in COVID-19. Looking at the study overall: Specimens from acute and convalescent COVID-19 originated in the United States, Italy and Spain.

The germline V gene has CDR1 MDHEN and CDR2 SYDVKM. The CDR3 spans 14 residues. Unmatched junction bases numbered 3, after V lost 2 bases and J lost 6 bases. Generated by immunoSEQ multiplex PCR, the TCRdb table keeps only in-frame clones and is missing some. The sample yields more than 300,000 clones, 80% to 95% seen once. The sequence came from a woman between 25 and 40 years old who had recovered from COVID-19. What was sequenced was PBMCs or T cells enriched from blood (not recorded which). The gene calls are TRBV28 and TRBJ2-1, with 8 bases matching TRBD1. CDR3 DNA sequence: TGTGCCAGCAGTTTACCGCAGGGGGCCAATGAGCAGTTCTTC. This codes for CASSLPQGANEQFF.